The sample holds a few counts of the clone carrying this T cell receptor beta chain. Its antigen is undetermined. TCRdb reanalysed the RT-PCR reads using MiXCR and keeps one entry per CDR3 protein. The sample gives approximately 700,000 distinct CDR3 sequences, approximately 15% of which show up once; around 7.3% is in the top ten. Germline V gene lookup returns CDR1 DFQATT and CDR2 SNEGSKA (reference sequence). The CDR3 runs to 13 residues. Germline trimming cut 1 base from V and 5 bases from J; bases unmatched to any gene: 1. The entry originates in a study of response to subunit inactivated influenza vaccine. Study conclusions and caveats: The study's authors posited that every seasonal influenza vaccination enlists few new T cells.

This clonotype originated in a man aged 50 to 60 who received an inactivated influenza vaccine. Specimen: PBMCs from blood, collected roughly 2 weeks before vaccination. The V call is TRBV20-1, the J call TRBJ2-7; 11 nucleotides match TRBD2. In DNA, the CDR3 is TGCAGTGCTAGAGTAGCGGGAGGGAACGAGCAGTACTTC. It codes for CSARVAGGNEQYF.